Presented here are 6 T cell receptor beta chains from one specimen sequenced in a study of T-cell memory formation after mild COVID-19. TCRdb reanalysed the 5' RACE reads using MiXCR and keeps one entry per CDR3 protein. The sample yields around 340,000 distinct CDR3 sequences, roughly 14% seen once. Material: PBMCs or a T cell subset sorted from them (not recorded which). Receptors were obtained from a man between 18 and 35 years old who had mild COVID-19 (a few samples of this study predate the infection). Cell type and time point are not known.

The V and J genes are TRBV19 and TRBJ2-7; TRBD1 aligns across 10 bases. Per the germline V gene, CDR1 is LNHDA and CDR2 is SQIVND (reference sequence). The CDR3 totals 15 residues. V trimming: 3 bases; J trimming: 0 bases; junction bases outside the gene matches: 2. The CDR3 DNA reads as TGTGCCAGTAGTATCCGGACAGGGGGCTCCTACGAGCAGTACTTC. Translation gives CASSIRTGGSYEQYF.

The CDR3 DNA follows: TGTGCCAGCTCACGACGGACTGAGACTAGCACAGATACGCAGTATTTT. This codes for CASSRRTETSTDTQYF. The gene calls are TRBV18 and TRBJ2-3; D is possibly TRBD2 (5 bases). V lost 4 bases and J lost 0, with 14 bases in between. The CDR3 is made up of 16 amino acids. Germline-derived CDR1 and CDR2 are KGHSH and LQKENI.

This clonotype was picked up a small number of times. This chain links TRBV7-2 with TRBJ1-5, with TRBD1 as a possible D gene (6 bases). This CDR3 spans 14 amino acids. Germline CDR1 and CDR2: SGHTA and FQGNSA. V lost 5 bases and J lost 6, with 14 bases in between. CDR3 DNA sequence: TGTGCCAGCAGCCACACAGGGTTAGGTCAGCCCCAGCATTTT. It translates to CASSHTGLGQPQHF.

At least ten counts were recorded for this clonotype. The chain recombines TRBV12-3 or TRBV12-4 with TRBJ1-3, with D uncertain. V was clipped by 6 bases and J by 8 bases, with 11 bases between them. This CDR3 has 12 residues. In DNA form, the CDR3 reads TGTGCCAGCAGCAACATTGGGGACACCATATATTTT. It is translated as CASSNIGDTIYF.

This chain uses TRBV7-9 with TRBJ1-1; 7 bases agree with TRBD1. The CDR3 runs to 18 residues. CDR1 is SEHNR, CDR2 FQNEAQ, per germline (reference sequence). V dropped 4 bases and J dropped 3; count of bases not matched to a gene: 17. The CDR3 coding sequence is TGTGCCAGCAGCTCCGCGACGTCATCAGGACAGGTTCACACTGAAGCTTTCTTT. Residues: CASSSATSSGQVHTEAFF.

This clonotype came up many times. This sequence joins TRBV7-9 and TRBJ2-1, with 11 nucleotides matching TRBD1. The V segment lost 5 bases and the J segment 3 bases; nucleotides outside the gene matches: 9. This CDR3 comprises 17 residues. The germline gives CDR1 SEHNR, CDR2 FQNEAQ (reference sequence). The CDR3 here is CASSPPGQGAIYNEQFF. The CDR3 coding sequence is TGTGCCAGCAGCCCTCCCGGACAGGGGGCGATCTACAATGAGCAGTTCTTC.